These T cell receptor beta chains were read from a single sample in a study of shared clonotypes between healthy human individuals. Assay used: immunoSEQ multiplex PCR; TCRdb lists only in-frame clones, some missing. Found here are 600,000 to 750,000 clones, approximately 75% of them singletons; the top ten hold 1.8%. Sequencing was done on a sample of memory CD4+ T cells sorted from blood. The source is a woman aged 25 to 45 in good health. The CDR3 runs from the conserved cysteine through the conserved F or W. The D gene is left open where the match is weak. For some rows the clone size is stated as once, few or many, or as a class when expanded; others skip it.

V	J	D	size	DNA	CDR3
TRBV18	TRBJ2-7	.	.	TGTGCCAGCTCCCAAAGGGGGGCCTACGAGCAGTACTTC	CASSQRGAYEQYF
TRBV5-1	TRBJ1-2	.	few	TGCGCCAGCAGCAACCGGGACACCGTAAACTATGGCTACACCTTC	CASSNRDTVNYGYTF
TRBV28	TRBJ2-4	.	.	TGTGCCAGCAGTTTAACAGGACTAGCCAAAAACATTCAGTACTTC	CASSLTGLAKNIQYF
TRBV5-1	TRBJ2-6	TRBD1	.	TGCGCCAGCAGCCTAGGGACAGCTGGGGCCAACGTCCTGACTTTC	CASSLGTAGANVLTF
TRBV13	TRBJ2-1	TRBD2	.	TGTGCCAGCAGCAAAATAAAGGGACTAGCGGTCTACAATGAGCAGTTCTTC	CASSKIKGLAVYNEQFF
TRBV28	TRBJ2-5	.	.	TGTGCCAGCAGTTCGGGAGTCGGAGAGACCCAGTACTTC	CASSSGVGETQYF
TRBV29-1	TRBJ2-1	TRBD2	.	TGCAGCGCTGGGCGGACTAGCACCCATGAGCAGTTCTTC	CSAGRTSTHEQFF
TRBV2	TRBJ1-1	.	once	TGTGCCAGCAGTGATACATCCTACTCTGAAGCTTTCTTT	CASSDTSYSEAFF
TRBV7-2	TRBJ2-3	.	few	TGTGCCAGCAGCTCCTCTGTTATGAGCACAGATACGCAGTATTTT	CASSSSVMSTDTQYF
TRBV4-2	TRBJ1-1	.	once	TGTGCCAGCAGCCAAGGGACGGTGAACACTGAAGCTTTCTTT	CASSQGTVNTEAFF
TRBV4-1	TRBJ1-2	.	.	TGCGCCAGCAGCCAAGGAGGCGCCGCCGGTTATGGCTACACCTTC	CASSQGGAAGYGYTF
TRBV19	TRBJ2-5	.	.	TGTGCCAGTAGTATATCCCAGATTGAGACCCAGTACTTC	CASSISQIETQYF
TRBV30	TRBJ1-6	TRBD1	.	TGTGCCTGGAAGGACAGGAGATATAATTCACCCCTCCACTTT	CAWKDRRYNSPLHF
TRBV5-4	TRBJ2-2	.	.	TGTGCCAGCGGTTCAGAGTTAGTTCAGGGGGGGGCCGGGGAGCTGTTTTTT	CASGSELVQGGAGELFF
TRBV18	TRBJ1-1	TRBD1	.	TGTGCCAGCTCACCTTACACCGGGACAGGGGGCTACGGGAGCACTGAAGCTTTCTTT	CASSPYTGTGGYGSTEAFF
TRBV2	TRBJ1-1	.	.	TGTGCCAGCAGTGAAGTCGGGTATCGGACTGAAGCTTTCTTT	CASSEVGYRTEAFF
TRBV9	TRBJ1-1	.	few	TGTGCCAGCAGCGTAGAGGCTTATAACACTGAAGCTTTCTTT	CASSVEAYNTEAFF
TRBV7-2	TRBJ1-2	.	few	TGTGCCAGCAGCACCGATACGGGGGGGAGACTCTACACCTTC	CASSTDTGGRLYTF
TRBV7-6	TRBJ1-1	.	few	TGTGCCAGCAGCACACAGAGGAACACTGAAGCTTTCTTT	CASSTQRNTEAFF
TRBV19	TRBJ2-3	TRBD2	.	TGTGCCAGTAGTATCGGGGGGGGCGCATGGGATACGCAGTATTTT	CASSIGGGAWDTQYF
TRBV14	TRBJ2-1	.	once	TGTGCCAGCAGCCAAGATTTTGGGCTAGCGTCCTACAATGAGCAGTTCTTC	CASSQDFGLASYNEQFF
TRBV18	TRBJ2-3	.	.	TGTGCCAGCTCACCCCCAGGGGTCACAGATACGCAGTATTTT	CASSPPGVTDTQYF